This paragraph reports one T cell receptor (beta chain). Its specificity is unknown. V lost 3 bases to trimming and J lost 2 bases, with 19 bases between them. The CDR3 is 17 amino acids. The germline V gene has CDR1 SNHLY and CDR2 FYNNEI. Patients were excluded for uncontrolled infection, other autoimmune disease, pregnancy or lactation. RNA transcripts were the template for amplifying TCR beta CDR3 regions. The primer set for the first-round RT-PCR of the TCR CDR3 was HTBI. TCRdb independently ran MiXCR on the multiplex PCR reads; one entry per CDR3 protein. This table has almost 600,000 distinct CDR3 sequences, 40% to 55% appearing once. This record comes from a study of T cells in Graves' hyperthyroidism and ophthalmopathy. Broader study findings: A model using 13 V-J features told ophthalmopathy apart from stable hyperthyroidism.

This TCR was sampled from a woman younger than 30 with Graves' hyperthyroidism. Sequenced material: peripheral blood or thyroid tissue (not recorded which). This sequence joins TRBV2 and TRBJ1-2; possible D gene TRBD1, 5 bases. Written as DNA, the CDR3 is TGTGCCAGCAGTGAGGACCTGTGGGACGGACCCAACTATGGCTACACCTTC. This translates into CASSEDLWDGPNYGYTF.